The rows below give T cell receptor beta chains drawn from one sample of a study of early T cells in non-severe SARS-CoV-2 infection. TCRdb reprocessed the 5' RACE reads via MiXCR and lists one record per CDR3 protein. The sample holds 54,000 or so distinct CDR3 sequences; roughly 5.3% are singletons and the top ten take 6.5% to 8.5%. Sequencing used whole blood. The source of these receptors is an adult who was a healthcare worker with PCR-confirmed SARS-CoV-2 infection or an uninfected control (not recorded which). The CDR3 runs from the conserved cysteine through the conserved F or W. The D gene is left open where the match is weak. Clone size, where shown, is once, few, many, or a class for clones that have expanded.

.	.	TRBJ1-2	TRBV6-5	13	CASSPDLLRGYTF	TGTGCCAGCAGCCCCGACCTTTTGAGGGGCTACACCTTC
many	.	TRBJ1-1	TRBV10-3	13	CAARQAMNTEAFF	TGTGCCGCTCGACAGGCAATGAACACTGAAGCTTTCTTT
many	.	TRBJ2-1	TRBV10-3	14	CAISEDPTLNEQFF	TGTGCCATCAGTGAGGACCCCACTCTAAATGAGCAGTTCTTC
.	TRBD2	TRBJ2-1	TRBV19	13	CASTSGRGNEQFF	TGTGCCAGTACCAGCGGGAGGGGTAATGAGCAGTTCTTC
few	.	TRBJ2-1	TRBV20-1	16	CSAAGAGVETGNEQFF	TGCAGTGCCGCAGGCGCCGGGGTAGAAACTGGCAATGAGCAGTTCTTC
many	.	TRBJ2-1	TRBV20-1	14	CSAPPQRERGEQFF	TGCAGTGCTCCTCCCCAACGGGAGAGGGGTGAGCAGTTCTTC
many	.	TRBJ2-5	TRBV20-1	12	CSASTGSETQYF	TGCAGTGCTTCTACAGGGTCAGAGACCCAGTACTTC
many	.	TRBJ2-7	TRBV20-1	14	CSARRVGRNYEQYF	TGCAGTGCGAGAAGGGTAGGGCGGAACTACGAGCAGTACTTC
many	.	TRBJ1-2	TRBV7-6	14	CASSPRQGWGGYTF	TGTGCCAGCAGCCCTCGCCAGGGATGGGGTGGCTACACCTTC
few	.	TRBJ2-1	TRBV7-2	13	CASSAGGYNEQFF	TGTGCCAGCAGCGCAGGCGGCTACAATGAGCAGTTCTTC
many	.	TRBJ1-2	TRBV9	14	CASSAMTGNYGYTF	TGTGCCAGCAGCGCTATGACCGGTAACTATGGCTACACCTTC
many	.	TRBJ1-2	TRBV19	12	CASRLEGPGYTF	TGTGCCAGTAGATTGGAGGGGCCTGGCTACACCTTC
.	TRBD2	TRBJ2-2	TRBV27	17	CASSNNAGALYTGELFF	TGTGCCAGCAGTAACAACGCGGGAGCCCTCTACACCGGGGAGCTGTTTTTT
many	.	TRBJ1-1	TRBV10-3	14	CAIRPFTGARRAFF	TGTGCCATCAGACCATTCACCGGGGCCCGGAGAGCTTTCTTT
many	.	TRBJ2-3	TRBV7-2	15	CASSLVSRRGDTQYF	TGTGCCAGCAGCTTAGTTTCCCGCAGGGGAGATACGCAGTATTTT
.	.	TRBJ2-7	TRBV4-1	15	CASSQELGRSYEQYF	TGCGCCAGCAGCCAAGAGCTGGGCAGGAGCTACGAGCAGTACTTC
.	TRBD1	TRBJ1-2	TRBV4-2	15	CASSLLDRDDYGYTF	TGTGCCAGCAGCCTATTGGACAGGGATGACTATGGCTACACCTTC
.	TRBD1	TRBJ2-5	TRBV7-2	13	CASSYTGVSTQYF	TGTGCCAGCAGCTATACAGGGGTATCCACCCAGTACTTC
few	TRBD1	TRBJ1-2	TRBV7-9	17	CASTSTTRDRVFNGYTF	TGTGCCAGCACCTCGACTACCAGGGACAGGGTTTTCAATGGCTACACCTTC
.	TRBD2	TRBJ2-1	TRBV28	15	CASGGASGSYNEQFF	TGTGCCAGCGGAGGGGCTAGCGGATCCTACAATGAGCAGTTCTTC
.	.	TRBJ1-2	TRBV5-1	14	CTSSSEPGAYGYTF	TGCACCAGCAGCTCGGAACCTGGGGCCTATGGCTACACCTTC
many	TRBD2	TRBJ2-5	TRBV6-5	16	CASSPGTSGRAGTQYF	TGTGCCAGCAGTCCCGGGACTAGCGGGAGAGCGGGGACCCAGTACTTC
.	.	TRBJ1-2	TRBV6-1	11	CASSEVKSYTF	TGTGCCAGCAGTGAAGTAAAAAGCTACACCTTC
many	.	TRBJ2-6	TRBV7-9	15	CASSLRPSGANVLTF	TGTGCCAGCAGCTTACGGCCCTCTGGGGCCAACGTCCTGACTTTC
few	.	TRBJ1-5	TRBV11-2	16	CASSLVWGRHNQPQHF	TGTGCCAGCAGCTTAGTGTGGGGGCGCCACAATCAGCCCCAGCATTTT
many	.	TRBJ2-7	TRBV24-1	12	CATSATLGEQYF	TGTGCCACCAGTGCCACCCTTGGCGAGCAGTACTTC
few	TRBD1	TRBJ2-7	TRBV7-2	14	CASSWGTGTYEQYF	TGTGCCAGCAGCTGGGGGACAGGGACCTACGAGCAGTACTTC
many	.	TRBJ2-2	TRBV13	15	CASSLLRKNTGELFF	TGTGCCAGCAGCTTATTGAGGAAAAACACCGGGGAGCTGTTTTTT